This record looks at one T cell receptor (beta chain) sequence and its context. No antigen is known for it. Base qualities are not recorded, but no much larger clone differs from it by a single base. This sample is part of a study of blood T cell repertoires in COVID-19 (dated by TCRdb to between 2020 and 2021). In the study overall: Collaborator samples came from the United States, Italy and Spain and covered acute and convalescent phases of COVID-19. A de-identified subject ID, COVID-19 status, age in years and sex were almost always included in the sample metadata. The prospective study material was composed of cDNA or gDNA derived from T cells, B-cell-depleted T cells, or PBMCs. The repertoires were released in a freely available public database meant as a resource for research on the immune response to SARS-CoV-2. Samples came from the ongoing ImmuneRACE study (first 160 participants) plus 1,254 subjects from 6 global collaborators. Where available, HLA class I and class II types were obtained from metadata supplied by the sample provider rather than from assay-based typing. Deeply sampled blood TCRbeta repertoires from subjects exposed to, actively infected with, or recovered from COVID-19 were included in the dataset.

TCRbeta CDR3 regions were amplified from genomic DNA by means of the immunoSEQ Assay, a bias-controlled multiplex PCR. In the paper's pipeline: Within the assay, amplification of reference gene primers was used to estimate how many nucleated cells each sample contained. Sequence reads were collapsed and filtered to measure the absolute abundance of every unique TCRbeta CDR3 rearrangement. For each sample, productive Simpson clonality was calculated as the square root of Simpson's diversity index over productive rearrangements. TCRdb retrieved this table from immuneACCESS and kept in-frame rearrangements only. Not all clones are present; in checked studies, unresolved V genes account for under half, and no reason is known for the remainder. From that table come the V and J calls and clone size; the DNA was used to work out D and trimming. Across this sample there are more than 200,000 clones, with 82% seen only once. 8% to 10% of the sample is held by the ten biggest clonotypes.

The paper as a whole reports these results and caveats: Clinical and demographic metadata were provided uncurated, with the amount varying by source and participant.

One collaborating source in Seattle enrolled patients while the patients were actively infected and followed the patients over time throughout the course of disease. The collaborating institutions used their own protocols to collect whole blood in K2EDTA tubes. For TCRbeta analysis, collaborator samples were shipped as frozen whole blood, as isolated PBMCs, or as DNA extracted from either sample type. Looking up the germline V gene yields CDR1 MGHRA and CDR2 YSYEKL. Trimming takes 0 bases from V and 0 bases from J, and the germline ends sit 9 bases apart. From cysteine to phenylalanine, the CDR3 is 16 amino acids long. The retained sequence is limited to the CDR3, 48 bases, with the frame set at the first base.

The receptor comes from an elderly woman with COVID-19, enrolled during active disease. Material for sequencing was peripheral blood. Here the chain combines TRBV4-1 and TRBJ2-1; the D gene cannot be resolved reliably. The nucleotide sequence reads TGCGCCAGCAGCCAAGATGAAGGAGCCTCCTACAATGAGCAGTTCTTC. It specifies CASSQDEGASYNEQFF.